Listed here are 7 T cell receptor beta chains from one sample, sequenced in a study of blood T cell repertoires in COVID-19. Some clones are missing from TCRdb's copy, which holds only in-frame ones; the method was immunoSEQ multiplex PCR. The sample lists 150,000 to 200,000 clones; about 85% were seen once. Source material: peripheral blood. These receptors all stem from a woman in her forties with COVID-19, enrolled during active disease.

This chain links TRBV19 with TRBJ2-7, with 11 bases that match TRBD1. CDR1 LNHDA and CDR2 SQIVND come from the germline V gene (reference sequence). The CDR3 runs 16 residues. J was trimmed by 2 bases and V by 8 bases; bases with no gene match: 11. CDR3 region: CASDRGTGQGAYEQYF. As DNA, the CDR3 is TGTGCCAGTGACCGTGGGACGGGACAGGGGGCCTACGAGCAGTACTTC.

This rearrangement joins TRBV7-3 to TRBJ2-3, with TRBD2 identical over 15 bases. CDR3 length: 16 residues. V lost 5 bases, J lost 5 bases, and 5 bases stayed unmatched. Germline values: CDR1 SGHTA, CDR2 FQGTGA. The CDR3 loop reads CASSTLGLAGGDTQYF. Written as DNA, the CDR3 is TGTGCCAGCAGCACCTTGGGACTAGCGGGGGGAGATACGCAGTATTTT.

The sample holds a few counts of this clone. This chain connects TRBV20-1 to TRBJ1-4; possible D gene TRBD1, 5 bases. The CDR3 has 11 amino acids. Germline CDR1 reads DFQATT; CDR2 reads SNEGSKA (reference sequence). Trimming took off 6 bases at V and 13 bases at J, with 15 bases between the two ends. The CDR3 region has the DNA TGCAGTGCCCTCGGGGGTCGGGGACTGTTTTTT. Translated, it gives CSALGGRGLFF.

This clone appeared a few times. This rearrangement joins TRBV2 to TRBJ2-1, with 7 bases matching TRBD1. There are 14 residues in the CDR3. Germline V CDR1 and CDR2: SNHLY, FYNNEI. V trimming: 6 bases; J trimming: 1 base; junction bases outside the gene matches: 3. The CDR3 DNA reads TGTGCCAGCAGAGGGACAGAATCCTACAATGAGCAGTTCTTC. It encodes CASRGTESYNEQFF.

In DNA, the CDR3 is TGTGCCAGCAGTGAAGCTGAACAGGGGGCGCTTGGCTATGGCTACACCTTC. Protein product: CASSEAEQGALGYGYTF. This rearrangement joins TRBV2 to TRBJ1-2; 9 positions match TRBD1. Germline V lookup: CDR1 SNHLY, CDR2 FYNNEI. V gave up 0 bases and J gave up 4 bases; unmatched junction bases: 9. The CDR3 is made up of 17 amino acids.

DNA for the CDR3: TGCGCCAGCAGCTGGACCGGGACAGGGGCCTACGAGCAGTACTTC. This gives the protein CASSWTGTGAYEQYF. V and J are TRBV5-1 and TRBJ2-7, with 10 bases fitting TRBD1. The length of the CDR3 is 15 residues. J lost 2 bases, V lost 3 bases, and 5 bases had no gene match. Germline V gives CDR1 SGHRS, CDR2 YFSETQ.

The chain has TRBV19 and TRBJ2-7, with 8 bases that match TRBD2. The length of the CDR3 is 14 residues. J was trimmed by 2 bases and V by 3 bases; bases with no gene match: 3. Germline V gene lookup returns CDR1 LNHDA and CDR2 SQIVND (reference sequence). The CDR3 reads CASSIQRETYEQYF. The CDR3 DNA reads TGTGCCAGTAGTATCCAGCGGGAGACCTACGAGCAGTACTTC.